This T cell receptor (beta chain) was identified during a study of read filtering for tumor transcriptome and immune sequencing. Study-level background: The cohort had around 18 men and about 15 women aged about 45 to 80, mean roughly 71 years. Study findings and constraints: The CD138-negative fraction was mixed bone marrow immune cells, not pure T cells. Roughly four fifths of IR-seq clonotypes had one read, totaling around 3.3% of reads; RNA-seq: 74.6% and 44.6%.

Molecular barcoded adaptors covering alpha/delta and beta/gamma chains were used on 400 ng RNA. Via MiXCR, TCRdb re-called the reads, giving one row per CDR3 protein. Here the sample spans around 25,000 distinct CDR3 sequences, approximately 22% being singletons. Germline-derived CDR1 and CDR2 are SGDLS and YYNGEE. The CDR3 consists of 14 residues. Trimming pared 4 bases from V and 10 bases from J, leaving 20 bases between. This clonotype has ten or more counts. The antigen remains undetermined. Sampling of bone marrow took place during active disease in every patient. The J gene is TRBJ1-1, the V gene TRBV9, with TRBD1 as a possible D gene (5 bases). This receptor was identified in a donor at least 40 years old with multiple myeloma. The sequenced sample consisted of a population of CD138-negative cells sorted from bone marrow. The CDR3 DNA follows: TGTGCCAGCAGCCGTGGTGGGGACTCCGGAGGAGCTTTCTTT. Its translation is CASSRGGDSGGAFF. Full variable domain (outside the CDR3, taken from reference TRBV9 and TRBJ1-1): DSGVTQTPKHLITATGQRVTLRCSPRSGDLSVYWYQQSLDQGLQFLIQYYNGEERAKGNILERFSAQQFPDLHSELNLSSLELGDSALYFCASSRGGDSGGAFFGQGTRLTVV.